The 5 T cell receptor beta chains reported below all come from one sample, sequenced in a study of blood T cell repertoires in COVID-19. Assay: immunoSEQ multiplex PCR; the TCRdb copy retains only in-frame clones and omits some. The table has 110,000 to 150,000 clones, roughly 78% seen once. The sequenced material came from peripheral blood. These receptors were obtained from a man between 60 and 75 years old with acute or convalescent COVID-19.

The chain recombines TRBV5-6 with TRBJ1-4, with 9 bases aligning to TRBD1. This CDR3 contains 15 residues. The trim removed 1 base at V and 8 bases at J, leaving 6 bases unmatched. CDR1 and CDR2 from the germline V gene are SGHDT and YYEEEE. For the CDR3, the DNA is TGTGCCAGCAGCTTGTCGGGGACAGGGAGAGAAAAACTGTTTTTT. It translates to CASSLSGTGREKLFF.

This chain joins TRBV19 and TRBJ1-6; 8 bases agree with TRBD1. The CDR3 consists of 15 residues. Germline CDR1 reads LNHDA; CDR2 reads SQIVND (reference sequence). V dropped 6 bases and J dropped 5; count of bases not matched to a gene: 6. In DNA, the CDR3 is TGTGCCAGTAGGCCGGACAGGGTGAATAATTCACCCCTCCACTTT. Its protein product is CASRPDRVNNSPLHF.

V usage is TRBV27 and J usage is TRBJ2-1; maybe TRBD1 (5 bases). V was shortened by 2 bases and J by 3 bases, with 8 bases between the two germline ends. This CDR3 has 14 amino acids. Looked up from germline, CDR1 is MNHEY and CDR2 is SMNVEV (reference sequence). The CDR3 nucleotides read TGTGCCAGCAGTTTAGCTAGGGGCTACAATGAGCAGTTCTTC. It is translated as CASSLARGYNEQFF.

This clone was counted between two and nine times. The gene calls are TRBV2 and TRBJ1-2; possibly TRBD1 for D (6 bases). This CDR3 comprises 14 residues. Germline CDR1 SNHLY, CDR2 FYNNEI. Between the trimmed V and J ends, which lost 5 bases and 5 bases, there was a span of 15 bases. CDR3 bases: TGTGCCAGCAGTTCCGTAGGGGGAGAATATGGCTACACCTTC. Its translation is CASSSVGGEYGYTF.

This chain joins TRBV3-1 (or the pseudogene TRBV3-2) and TRBJ2-7, with 9 bases matching TRBD2. Germline values: CDR1 LGHDT, CDR2 YNNKEL (reference sequence). This CDR3 is 16 amino acids long. J gave up 6 bases and V 5 bases, and 14 bases lay outside the gene matches. CDR3 loop: CASSARGSGRNGEQYF. The CDR3 DNA follows: TGTGCCAGCAGCGCAAGAGGAAGCGGGAGGAACGGCGAGCAGTACTTC.